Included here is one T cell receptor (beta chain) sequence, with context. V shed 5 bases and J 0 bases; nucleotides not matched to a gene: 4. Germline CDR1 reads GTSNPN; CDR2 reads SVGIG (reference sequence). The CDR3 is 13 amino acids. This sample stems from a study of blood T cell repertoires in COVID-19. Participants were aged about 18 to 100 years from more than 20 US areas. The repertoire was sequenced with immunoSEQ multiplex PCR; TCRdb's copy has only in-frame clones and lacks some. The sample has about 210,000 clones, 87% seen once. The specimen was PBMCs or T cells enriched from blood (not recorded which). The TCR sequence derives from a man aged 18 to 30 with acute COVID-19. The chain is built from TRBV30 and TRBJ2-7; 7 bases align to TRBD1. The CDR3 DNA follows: TGTGCCTGGGCAGACAGGGTCTCCTACGAGCAGTACTTC. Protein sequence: CAWADRVSYEQYF.